Detailed here is one T cell receptor beta chain. This sample was included in a study of blood T cell repertoires in COVID-19. At the level of the study: The cDNA or gDNA used as material had been derived from T cells, B-cell-depleted T cells, or PBMCs.

Data came from immunoSEQ multiplex PCR; TCRdb stores just in-frame clones and leaves some out. The sample contains 300,000 to 400,000 clones, about 87% of which appear only once. Trimming pared 8 bases from V and 0 bases from J, leaving 9 bases between. CDR1 SGHRS and CDR2 YFSETQ come from the germline V gene. The CDR3 loop spans 13 amino acids. The rearrangement uses TRBV5-1 and TRBJ1-3; D is perhaps TRBD1 (5 bases). Source material: PBMCs or T cells enriched from blood (not recorded which). The sequence was collected from a man between 25 and 39 years old who had recovered from COVID-19. In DNA form, the CDR3 reads TGCGCCAGTACAGGCAACTCTGGAAACACCATATATTTT. It yields the protein CASTGNSGNTIYF.